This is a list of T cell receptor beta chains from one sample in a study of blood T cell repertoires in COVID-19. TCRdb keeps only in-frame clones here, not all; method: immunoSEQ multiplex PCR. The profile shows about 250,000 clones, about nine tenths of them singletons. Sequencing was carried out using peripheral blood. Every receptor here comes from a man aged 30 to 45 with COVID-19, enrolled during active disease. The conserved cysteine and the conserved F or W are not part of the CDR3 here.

CDR3aa: AWSGGRPNEKLF; v_gene: TRBV30; j_gene: TRBJ1-4
CDR3aa: AWRASGQGLRNTEAF; v_gene: TRBV30; j_gene: TRBJ1-1
CDR3aa: SVDVRQGDNEQF; v_gene: TRBV29-1; j_gene: TRBJ2-1
CDR3aa: ASSAWTSGGSYEQY; v_gene: TRBV5-1; j_gene: TRBJ2-7
CDR3aa: ASSSFNYGYT; v_gene: TRBV5-6; j_gene: TRBJ1-2
CDR3aa: ASRQTVNTEAF; v_gene: TRBV2; j_gene: TRBJ1-1
CDR3aa: ASSSPGQTSYEQY; v_gene: TRBV28; j_gene: TRBJ2-7
CDR3aa: ASSLRTSEYYEQY; v_gene: TRBV6-5; j_gene: TRBJ2-7
CDR3aa: ASSIASGIPYEQY; v_gene: TRBV19; j_gene: TRBJ2-7
CDR3aa: ASRLPDRSRELF; v_gene: TRBV2; j_gene: TRBJ2-2
CDR3aa: ASRPGRDWGEDNYGYT; v_gene: TRBV2; j_gene: TRBJ1-2
CDR3aa: ASSHRGLAEAF; v_gene: TRBV6-2/TRBV6-3; j_gene: TRBJ1-1
CDR3aa: ASSYSFGGGYNEQF; v_gene: TRBV6-2/TRBV6-3; j_gene: TRBJ2-1
CDR3aa: ASSTGRIKNTEAF; v_gene: TRBV9; j_gene: TRBJ1-1
CDR3aa: ASRSMTQGHQPQH; v_gene: TRBV28; j_gene: TRBJ1-5
CDR3aa: ASSVAPGPQNTGELF; v_gene: TRBV9; j_gene: TRBJ2-2
CDR3aa: ASSRSGTEETQY; v_gene: TRBV5-4; j_gene: TRBJ2-5
CDR3aa: ASSPGTSGGVLSYEQY; v_gene: TRBV21-1; j_gene: TRBJ2-7
CDR3aa: ASSQDGPYGYT; v_gene: TRBV3-1/TRBV3-2; j_gene: TRBJ1-2
CDR3aa: ASSQELRSGGASTDTQY; v_gene: TRBV4-2; j_gene: TRBJ2-3
CDR3aa: ASSRQGLNPPVNTEAF; v_gene: TRBV18; j_gene: TRBJ1-1
CDR3aa: ASSLGGRENSPLH; v_gene: TRBV7-9; j_gene: TRBJ1-6
CDR3aa: ASSLGQYTGELF; v_gene: TRBV7-6; j_gene: TRBJ2-2
CDR3aa: ASSSLRGYGYT; v_gene: TRBV7-9; j_gene: TRBJ1-2
CDR3aa: ASSLGDRGTEAF; v_gene: TRBV5-1; j_gene: TRBJ1-1
CDR3aa: ASRRNSPLH; v_gene: TRBV30; j_gene: TRBJ1-6
CDR3aa: ASTGTAPYEQY; v_gene: TRBV27; j_gene: TRBJ2-7
CDR3aa: ASSGYDFSNQPQH; v_gene: TRBV19; j_gene: TRBJ1-5
CDR3aa: ASSYMNRELEAF; v_gene: TRBV6-5; j_gene: TRBJ1-1
CDR3aa: ASSPTSGADGELF; v_gene: TRBV10-2; j_gene: TRBJ2-2
CDR3aa: ASRSEAGLGEQY; v_gene: TRBV2; j_gene: TRBJ2-7
CDR3aa: ASSQGTGPDTQY; v_gene: TRBV23-1; j_gene: TRBJ2-3